The present T cell receptor (beta chain) was sequenced within a study of CD8 T cells in ankylosing spondylitis. This clonotype was seen a few times. Its specificity is unknown. Library preparation for TCR beta used quantitative 5'-RACE with molecular barcodes. TCRdb reanalysed the 5' RACE reads using MiXCR and keeps one entry per CDR3 protein. The data contain 350,000 or so distinct CDR3 sequences, roughly 15% of them singletons. The CDR3 totals 12 residues. V lost 5 bases, J lost 2 bases, and 10 bases lay in between. Looked up from germline, CDR1 is DFQATT and CDR2 is SNEGSKA (reference sequence). The study's findings and limits: Typical of ankylosing spondylitis blood, it appeared, was a TCR beta motif of roughly eight highly homologous variants. The study looked at matched synovial fluid samples from ankylosing spondylitis patients. Disease-linked clones were reported to be significantly enriched there.

This TCR derives from a male donor with ankylosing spondylitis or in good health (not recorded which). Specimen: blood, either unsorted or a sorted T cell fraction (not recorded which). V is TRBV20-1 and J is TRBJ2-7, with a weak D call TRBD1 (5 bases). This chain's CDR3 is CSAGAVPYEQYF. For the CDR3, the DNA is TGCAGTGCTGGGGCAGTCCCCTACGAGCAGTACTTC.